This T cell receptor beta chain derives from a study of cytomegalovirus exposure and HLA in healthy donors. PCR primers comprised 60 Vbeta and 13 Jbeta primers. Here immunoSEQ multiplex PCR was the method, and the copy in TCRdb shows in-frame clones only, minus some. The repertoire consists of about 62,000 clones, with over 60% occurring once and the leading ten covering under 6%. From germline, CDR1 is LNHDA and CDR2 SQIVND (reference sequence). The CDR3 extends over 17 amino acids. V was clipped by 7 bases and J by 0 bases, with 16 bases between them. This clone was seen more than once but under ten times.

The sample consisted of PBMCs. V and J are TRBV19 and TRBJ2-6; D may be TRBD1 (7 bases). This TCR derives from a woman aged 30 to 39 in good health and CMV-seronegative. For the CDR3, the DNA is TGTGCCAGTAAGGGGGGCAGGGGGGACTCTGGGGCCAACGTCCTGACTTTC. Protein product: CASKGGRGDSGANVLTF.